Given below is one T cell receptor (beta chain) in context. This specimen belongs to a study of blood T cell repertoires in COVID-19. Overall study context: Material from acute and convalescent COVID-19 was sourced from the United States, Italy and Spain.

Deletions cut 0 bases from V and 2 bases from J, with 12 bases between. Germline CDR1 reads SGHRS; CDR2 reads YFSETQ. The CDR3 runs to 16 residues. Data came from immunoSEQ multiplex PCR; TCRdb stores just in-frame clones and leaves some out. The sample contains approximately 60,000 clones, 60% to 85% of which appear only once. V and J are TRBV5-1 and TRBJ1-5; TRBD1 might be the D (6 bases). The receptor was isolated from a man aged 50 or older with active or convalescent COVID-19. The sequenced sample was peripheral blood. CDR3 residues: CASSLAGGAGNQPQHF. The CDR3 DNA sequence: TGCGCCAGCAGCTTGGCTGGGGGCGCTGGCAATCAGCCCCAGCATTTT.